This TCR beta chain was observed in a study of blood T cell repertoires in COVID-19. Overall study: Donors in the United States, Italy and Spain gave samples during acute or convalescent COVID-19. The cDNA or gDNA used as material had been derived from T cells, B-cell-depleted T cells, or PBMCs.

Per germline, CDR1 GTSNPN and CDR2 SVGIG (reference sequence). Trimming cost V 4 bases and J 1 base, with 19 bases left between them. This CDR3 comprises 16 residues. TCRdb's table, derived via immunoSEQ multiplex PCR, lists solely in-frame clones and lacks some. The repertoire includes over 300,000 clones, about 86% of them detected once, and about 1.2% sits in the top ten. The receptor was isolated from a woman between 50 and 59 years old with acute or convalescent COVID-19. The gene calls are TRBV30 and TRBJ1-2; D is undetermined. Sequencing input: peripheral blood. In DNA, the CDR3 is TGTGCCTGGACCACAAGGTACGACACACTTAACTATGGCTACACCTTC. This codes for CAWTTRYDTLNYGYTF. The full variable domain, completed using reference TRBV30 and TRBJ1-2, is SQTIHQWPATLVQPVGSPLSLECTVEGTSNPNLYWYRQAAGRGLQLLFYSVGIGQISSEVPQNLSASRPQDRQFILSSKKLLLSDSGFYLCAWTTRYDTLNYGYTFGSGTRLTVV.